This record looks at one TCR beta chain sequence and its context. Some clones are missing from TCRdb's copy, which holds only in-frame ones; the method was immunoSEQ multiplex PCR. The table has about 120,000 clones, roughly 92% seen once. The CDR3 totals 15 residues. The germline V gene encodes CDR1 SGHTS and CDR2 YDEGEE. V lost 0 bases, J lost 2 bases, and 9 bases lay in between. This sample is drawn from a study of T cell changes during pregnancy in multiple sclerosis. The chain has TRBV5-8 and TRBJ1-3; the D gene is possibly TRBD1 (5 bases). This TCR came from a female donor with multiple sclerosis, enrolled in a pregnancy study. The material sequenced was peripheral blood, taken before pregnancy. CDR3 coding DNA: TGTGCCAGCAGCTTGGCAGGGTCTCCTGGAAACACCATATATTTT. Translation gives CASSLAGSPGNTIYF.